This passage covers 14 T cell receptor beta chains from one sample sequenced in a study of radiation and T cells in renal cell carcinoma. Documented time point: blood 4 weeks post-SBRT, at nephrectomy. Stated treatment: 15 Gy SBRT to primary tumor, nephrectomy 4 weeks later. Sequencing used immunoSEQ multiplex PCR; TCRdb keeps in-frame clones, though not all of them. Of around 94,000 clones in the sample, over 80% were seen once. This material consisted of blood, taken from a patient whose treatment included radiotherapy and nephrectomy. These receptors were obtained from a man aged 45-60 years with renal cell carcinoma.

The chain is built from TRBV5-4 and TRBJ2-1, with TRBD2 matching 13 bases. Trimming took 3 bases from V and 7 from J; bases not matched to a gene: 4. The germline V gene encodes CDR1 SGHNT and CDR2 YYREEE (reference sequence). CDR3 length equals 15 residues. The CDR3 spells CASSSGGLAGNEQFF. In DNA, the CDR3 is TGTGCCAGCAGCTCCGGGGGACTAGCGGGAAATGAGCAGTTCTTC.

The chain uses TRBV27 and TRBJ1-5; tentatively, D is TRBD1 (6 bases). V was cut by 1 base and J by 2 bases, with 12 bases left in between. The germline V gene encodes CDR1 MNHEY and CDR2 SMNVEV (reference sequence). There are 16 residues in the CDR3. CDR3 nucleotide sequence: TGTGCCAGCAGTTTATGGGGGGGGGCTGGCAATCAGCCCCAGCATTTT. It encodes CASSLWGGAGNQPQHF.

The rearrangement joins TRBV25-1 to TRBJ1-6, with 8 bases aligning to TRBD1. This CDR3 spans 18 amino acids. CDR1 and CDR2 (germline): MGHDK, SYGVNS. V gave up 3 bases and J gave up 8 bases; unmatched junction bases: 15. In nucleotides, the CDR3 is TGTGCCAGCAGTGACCCCACTCGACAGGGGAACGGGTATTCACCCCTCCACTTT. It specifies CASSDPTRQGNGYSPLHF.

V and J are TRBV5-1 and TRBJ2-3; TRBD2 matches at 8 bases. The CDR3 runs 16 residues. Germline-derived CDR1 and CDR2 are SGHRS and YFSETQ. V lost 0 bases and J lost 1; bases outside the gene matches: 4. CDR3 sequence (DNA): TGCGCCAGCAGCTTGGCCAGTAGCGGGGGCACAGATACGCAGTATTTT. Residues: CASSLASSGGTDTQYF.

V gene TRBV6-6 combines with J gene TRBJ1-5; possible D gene TRBD1, 6 bases. V was trimmed by 2 bases and J by 6 bases, leaving 11 bases between them. This CDR3 has 14 residues. Germline CDR1 is MNHNY and CDR2 is SVGAGI (reference sequence). CDR3 nucleotide sequence: TGTGCCAGCAGTTACGGAGGGGGGCGTCAGCCCCAGCATTTT. This translates into CASSYGGGRQPQHF.

The rearrangement joins TRBV25-1 to TRBJ2-5, with D possibly matching TRBD2 (6 bases). CDR1 and CDR2 (germline): MGHDK, SYGVNS. The length of the CDR3 is 15 residues. The germline V and J ends were trimmed by 1 base and 1 base, with 10 bases remaining between them. The CDR3 DNA reads as TGTGCCAGCAGTGAATCGCGGACTATCCAAGAGACCCAGTACTTC. This sequence encodes CASSESRTIQETQYF.

The chain combines TRBV10-3 with TRBJ1-1; D perhaps matches TRBD1 (6 bases). Germline loops: CDR1 ENHRY, CDR2 SYGVKD. The CDR3 extends over 13 amino acids. The germline V and J ends were trimmed by 7 bases and 6 bases, with 15 bases remaining between them. Here the CDR3 reads CAITQTGLPEAFF. CDR3 sequence (DNA): TGTGCCATCACTCAAACAGGGTTGCCTGAAGCTTTCTTT.

The rearrangement joins TRBV2 to TRBJ2-7; D remains ambiguous. V dropped 6 bases and J dropped 4 bases, with 16 bases sitting between them. This CDR3 has 14 residues. Per germline, CDR1 SNHLY and CDR2 FYNNEI. The CDR3 nucleotides are TGTGCCAGCAGAGAACAACCTGCCGGTTACGAGCAGTACTTC. Translated, it gives CASREQPAGYEQYF.

The genes are TRBV6-1 and TRBJ1-3; 7 bases are shared with TRBD1. Looked up from germline, CDR1 is MNHNS and CDR2 is SASEGT. V was pared by 3 bases and J by 5 bases, with 4 bases of the junction left unmatched. There are 14 residues in the CDR3. As DNA, the CDR3 is TGTGCCAGCAGTGAGGGACAGCTAAGAAACACCATATATTTT. Translating it yields CASSEGQLRNTIYF.

This clone was observed a few times. V gene TRBV19 combines with J gene TRBJ1-1; possible D gene TRBD1, 6 bases. Trimming removed 6 bases at V and 4 bases at J, with 12 bases between. From germline, CDR1 is LNHDA and CDR2 SQIVND (reference sequence). This CDR3 has 13 amino acids. The CDR3 loop reads CASSQGGGTEAFF. The CDR3 coding sequence is TGTGCCAGTAGCCAAGGGGGGGGCACTGAAGCTTTCTTT.

This chain links TRBV6-1 with TRBJ2-7; perhaps TRBD1 as D (7 bases). CDR1 and CDR2 from the germline V gene are MNHNS and SASEGT. The CDR3 is 13 amino acids. Trimming stripped 6 bases from V and 3 bases from J, with 12 bases between. The DNA for the CDR3 is TGTGCCAGCAGGACAGGGACTTTCTACGAGCAGTACTTC. This translates into CASRTGTFYEQYF.

The rearrangement links TRBV6-5 to TRBJ2-1; no reliable D call. Deletions cut 4 bases from V and 6 bases from J, with 10 bases between. Germline V gene lookup returns CDR1 MNHEY and CDR2 SVGAGI. This CDR3 has 13 amino acids. The CDR3 spells CASSSEWGNEQFF. In nucleotides, the CDR3 is TGTGCCAGCAGTTCCGAATGGGGCAATGAGCAGTTCTTC.

The chain couples TRBV5-1 to TRBJ1-2; D might be TRBD1 (5 bases). This CDR3 is built from 14 residues. Germline CDR1 SGHRS, CDR2 YFSETQ. V lost 2 bases and J 6 bases, leaving 14 bases between the germline ends. The CDR3 here is CASSFLAGLDGYTF. Written as DNA, the CDR3 is TGCGCCAGCAGCTTTTTGGCAGGGCTTGATGGCTACACCTTC.

The chain couples TRBV6-1 to TRBJ2-7; the D is unclear. Germline lookup yields CDR1 MNHNS and CDR2 SASEGT. Trimming shortened V by 4 bases and J by 2 bases, and 21 bases separated the two germline ends. The CDR3 runs 17 residues. The CDR3 loop is CASSGPLVGTIAYEQYF. As DNA, the CDR3 is TGTGCCAGCAGTGGACCCCTCGTGGGAACTATTGCCTACGAGCAGTACTTC.